This T cell receptor (beta chain) was identified in a study of T-cell memory formation after mild COVID-19. Study conclusions and caveats: In pre-infection memory, a portion of responding clones appeared, which suggested that cross-reactive memory joined.

The CDR3 is 16 amino acids. Germline V gene sequence: CDR1 SGHVS, CDR2 FNYEAQ. Trimming took off 6 bases at V and 2 bases at J, with 20 bases between the two ends. As for this clonotype: Its cognate antigen is unknown.

The authors produced TCR alpha and TCR beta cDNA libraries with sample barcodes and UMIs by 5'RACE using constant-segment primers. MiXCR, run by TCRdb on the 5' RACE reads, gives a single entry per CDR3 protein. The sample records a few hundred thousand distinct CDR3 sequences, roughly 15% being singletons. The receptor was derived from a man aged 18 to 30 who had mild COVID-19 (a few samples of this study predate the infection). Cell type and time point are not known. The sample comprised PBMCs or a T cell subset sorted from them (not recorded which). This rearrangement joins TRBV7-6 to TRBJ2-7, with D tentatively TRBD1 (6 bases). CDR3 nucleotide sequence: TGTGCCAGCAGTCCAAGCGAATTCACAGGGACCTACGAGCAGTACTTC. Translation gives CASSPSEFTGTYEQYF.